Listed below are T cell receptor beta chains from one sample, sequenced in a study of blood T cells in healthy people across ages. TCRdb re-called the 5' RACE reads through MiXCR, storing one row per CDR3 protein. This sample has some 640,000 distinct CDR3 sequences, with about 52% found just once. Sequences were obtained from blood. These receptor sequences come from an older woman in good health. Each CDR3 is given with its conserved first and last residue. Fields, in order: V gene, clone size, J gene, D gene, CDR3 protein, CDR3 DNA. A D gene is named only where the DNA matches it firmly. A clone size is listed for some rows: how often the clone was seen (once, few, many), or a class if it is expanded.

TRBV20-1,-,TRBJ1-6,TRBD1,CSAYQGVESPLHF,TGCAGTGCTTATCAGGGGGTAGAGTCACCCCTCCACTTT
TRBV20-1,-,TRBJ2-7,-,CSDRPTGVYEQYF,TGCAGTGATCGCCCGACGGGGGTCTACGAGCAGTACTTC
TRBV6-6,few,TRBJ1-2,-,CASTRTRLDYGYTF,TGTGCCAGCACCCGGACGAGGCTGGACTATGGCTACACCTTC
TRBV15,-,TRBJ2-2,-,CATSKGQANTGELFF,TGTGCCACCAGTAAGGGACAAGCGAACACCGGGGAGCTGTTTTTT
TRBV28,-,TRBJ2-3,TRBD2,CASSSPAGKHADTQYF,TGTGCCAGCAGTTCCCCAGCGGGAAAGCACGCAGATACGCAGTATTTT
TRBV5-5,-,TRBJ2-5,TRBD1,CASSLADRETETQYF,TGTGCCAGCAGCTTGGCTGACAGGGAGACGGAGACCCAGTACTTC
TRBV30,-,TRBJ1-2,-,CAWSYRERQSYGYTF,TGTGCCTGGAGTTACCGGGAGCGTCAGAGCTATGGCTACACCTTC
TRBV5-6,-,TRBJ2-7,-,CASSFAGQGSYEQYF,TGTGCCAGCAGCTTCGCAGGCCAAGGATCCTACGAGCAGTACTTC
TRBV28,-,TRBJ2-6,-,CASSAPTGNSGANVLTF,TGTGCCAGCAGTGCCCCTACAGGGAACTCTGGGGCCAACGTCCTGACTTTC
TRBV20-1,-,TRBJ2-3,-,CSTREEGPDTQYF,TGCAGTACTAGAGAGGAAGGTCCGGATACGCAGTATTTT
TRBV7-2,few,TRBJ2-5,-,CASSLSLWVQETQYF,TGTGCCAGCAGCCTATCCCTGTGGGTCCAAGAGACCCAGTACTTC
TRBV7-3,-,TRBJ2-7,-,CASSLRGGPYYEQYF,TGTGCCAGCAGCTTACGAGGGGGACCCTACTACGAGCAGTACTTC
TRBV6-6,few,TRBJ2-1,TRBD2,CASSYPGTSGDNEQFF,TGTGCCAGCAGTTATCCCGGGACTAGCGGGGACAATGAGCAGTTCTTC
TRBV10-3,many,TRBJ2-7,-,CAISDGDVTYEQYF,TGTGCCATCAGTGACGGTGATGTAACCTACGAGCAGTACTTC
TRBV12-3/TRBV12-4,-,TRBJ2-7,TRBD2,CASSFGTSGYNEQYF,TGTGCCAGCAGTTTTGGGACTAGCGGGTACAATGAGCAGTACTTC
TRBV6-2/TRBV6-3,once,TRBJ1-2,-,CASSYGGGEETDYGYTF,TGTGCCAGCAGTTATGGTGGAGGGGAGGAAACGGACTATGGCTACACCTTC
TRBV20-1,-,TRBJ1-2,TRBD1,CSARDTLGGGGYTF,TGCAGTGCTAGAGACACCCTAGGGGGCGGCGGCTACACCTTC
TRBV7-2,-,TRBJ2-2,TRBD1,CASGTGPPNTGELFF,TGTGCCAGCGGGACAGGCCCCCCGAACACCGGGGAGCTGTTTTTT
TRBV18,-,TRBJ1-6,TRBD1,CASSPPTGHSPLHF,TGTGCCAGCTCACCACCGACAGGGCATTCACCCCTCCACTTT
TRBV27,-,TRBJ2-1,-,CASSFGAGLIYNEQFF,TGTGCCAGCAGTTTTGGGGCGGGGCTAATCTACAATGAGCAGTTCTTC
TRBV7-2,-,TRBJ2-5,-,CASSLVGRETQYF,TGTGCCAGCAGCTTAGTCGGTCGAGAGACCCAGTACTTC
TRBV29-1,-,TRBJ2-7,TRBD1,CSVVFERDSLFGQYF,TGCAGCGTTGTCTTCGAACGGGACAGTCTCTTTGGGCAGTACTTC
TRBV3-1,-,TRBJ1-1,-,CASSQDRRGTEAFF,TGTGCCAGCAGCCAAGATAGGCGGGGCACTGAAGCTTTCTTT
TRBV5-1,-,TRBJ1-4,TRBD1,CASRLTGGSEKLFF,TGCGCCAGCAGGCTGACAGGGGGAAGTGAAAAACTGTTTTTT
TRBV28,few,TRBJ2-1,TRBD1,CASSRSGQGGHEQFF,TGTGCCAGCAGTCGTTCGGGACAGGGAGGCCATGAGCAGTTCTTC